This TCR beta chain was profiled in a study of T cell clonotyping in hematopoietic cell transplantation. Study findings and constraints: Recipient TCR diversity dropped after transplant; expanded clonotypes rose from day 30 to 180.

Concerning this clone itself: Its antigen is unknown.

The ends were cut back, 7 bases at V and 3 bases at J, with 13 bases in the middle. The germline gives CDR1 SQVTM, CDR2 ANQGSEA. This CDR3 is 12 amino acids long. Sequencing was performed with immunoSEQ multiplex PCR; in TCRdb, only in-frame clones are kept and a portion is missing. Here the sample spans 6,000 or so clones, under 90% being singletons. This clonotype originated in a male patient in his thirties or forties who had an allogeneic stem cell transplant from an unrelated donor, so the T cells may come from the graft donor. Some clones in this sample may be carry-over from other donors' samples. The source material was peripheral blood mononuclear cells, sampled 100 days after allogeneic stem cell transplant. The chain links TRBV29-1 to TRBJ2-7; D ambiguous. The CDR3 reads CSAGRQVYEQYF. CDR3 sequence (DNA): TGCAGCGCCGGACGTCAGGTCTACGAGCAGTACTTC.